This T cell receptor beta chain was recovered during a study of blood T cell repertoires in COVID-19. Here immunoSEQ multiplex PCR was the method, and the copy in TCRdb shows in-frame clones only, minus some. The sample includes tens of thousands of clones, roughly 88% seen only once; the top ten take more than 20%. The source of this sequence is a man aged 55 to 69 with acute or convalescent COVID-19. Input material: peripheral blood.

As DNA, the CDR3 is TGCAGTGCTAGTGATGACAGTAAAGCTTTCTTT. Translated, it gives CSASDDSKAFF. V is TRBV20-1 and J is TRBJ1-1; a possible D gene is TRBD1 (5 bases). The CDR3 has 11 residues. CDR1 is DFQATT, CDR2 SNEGSKA, per germline (reference sequence). The germline V and J ends were trimmed by 3 bases and 9 bases, with 11 bases remaining between them.